This T cell receptor (beta chain) was found in a study of CD8+ T cells in alopecia areata. Points from the study as a whole: Alopecia totalis/universalis scalp especially showed more expanded CD8+ clones than normal scalp. Tofacitinib significantly decreased scalp clonality and expanded CD8+ clones among top 100.

This clone came up once. Its antigen is as yet unknown. Sample treatment: oral pan-JAK inhibitor, 5-10 mg twice daily. Lesional scalp punch biopsies and peripheral blood came from alopecia areata patients. Extraction and reverse transcription of RNA yielded cDNA as the sequencing template. Using immunoSEQ multiplex PCR, the repertoire was profiled, and TCRdb retains in-frame clones only, with some absent. This sample yields 180,000 or so clones, of which about 53% are seen a single time; about a tenth belongs to the top ten. CDR3 length equals 11 residues. Trimming pared 7 bases from V and 4 bases from J, leaving 10 bases between. Germline V CDR1 and CDR2: SQVTM, ANQGSEA.

V usage is TRBV29-1 and J usage is TRBJ1-2; D possibly corresponds to TRBD1 (5 bases). This sequence originates from a human donor with alopecia areata. Material: CD8+ T cells sorted from blood, obtained at week 24, from a patient treated with tofacitinib. The CDR3 sequence is CSAWDAYGYTF. In DNA form, the CDR3 reads TGCAGCGCTTGGGACGCCTATGGCTACACCTTC.